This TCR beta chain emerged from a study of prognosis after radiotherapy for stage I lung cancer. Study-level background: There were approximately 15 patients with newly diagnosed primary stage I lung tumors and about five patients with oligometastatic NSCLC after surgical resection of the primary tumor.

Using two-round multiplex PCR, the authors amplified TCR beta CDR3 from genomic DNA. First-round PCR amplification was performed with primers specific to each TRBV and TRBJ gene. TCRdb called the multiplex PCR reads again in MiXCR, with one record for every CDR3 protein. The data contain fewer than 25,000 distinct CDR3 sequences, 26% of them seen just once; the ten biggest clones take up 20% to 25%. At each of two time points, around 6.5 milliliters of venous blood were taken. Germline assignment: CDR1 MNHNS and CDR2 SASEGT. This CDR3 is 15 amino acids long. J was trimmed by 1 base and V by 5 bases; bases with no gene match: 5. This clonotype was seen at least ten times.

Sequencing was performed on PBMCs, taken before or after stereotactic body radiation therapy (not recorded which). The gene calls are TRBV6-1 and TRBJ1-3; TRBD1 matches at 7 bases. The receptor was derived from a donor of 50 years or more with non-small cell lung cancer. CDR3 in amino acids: CASSRNRGSGNTIYF. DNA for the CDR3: TGTGCCAGCAGTCGTAACAGGGGTTCTGGAAACACCATATATTTT.